The clone carrying this T cell receptor beta chain was picked up many times. Germline V CDR1 and CDR2: DFQATT, SNEGSKA (reference sequence). This CDR3 comprises 14 residues. V was shortened by 2 bases and J by 3 bases, with 13 bases between the two germline ends. The data are from a study of T cells in Graves' hyperthyroidism and ophthalmopathy. RNA transcripts were the template for amplifying TCR beta CDR3 regions. The HTBI primer set drove a first-round RT-PCR of the TCR CDR3. TCRdb reanalysed the multiplex PCR reads using MiXCR and keeps one entry per CDR3 protein. The profile shows 450,000 to 500,000 distinct CDR3 sequences, 20% to 25% of them singletons.

The V call is TRBV20-1, the J call TRBJ1-1; no firm D call. The sequence was collected from a woman between 70 and 85 years old with Graves' ophthalmopathy. The sequenced sample was blood. CDR3 residues: CSARRGSIDTEAFF. DNA for the CDR3: TGCAGTGCTAGACGTGGGAGCATAGACACTGAAGCTTTCTTT.